These T cell receptor beta chains were read from a single sample in a study of blood T cell repertoires in COVID-19. The repertoire was sequenced with immunoSEQ multiplex PCR; TCRdb's copy has only in-frame clones and lacks some. The top ten clones hold 35% of a sample with approximately 76,000 clones, around 79% of them seen once. Sequences were obtained from peripheral blood. Receptor source: a woman between 65 and 79 years old with acute or convalescent COVID-19. The conserved cysteine and the conserved F or W are not part of the CDR3 here.

j_call v_call cdr3_aa
TRBJ1-5 TRBV5-1 ASAAGGGQPQH
TRBJ2-1 TRBV28 ATLWTSGRSEQF
TRBJ1-5 TRBV6-1 ASSEGDNYGFRPQH
TRBJ2-7 TRBV5-8 ASSLVGTGIYEQY
TRBJ2-3 TRBV11-2 ASTLRLAGSTDTQY
TRBJ1-1 TRBV28 ASSAPGRDTEAF
TRBJ2-7 TRBV9 ASSVGEGTSGYEQY
TRBJ1-1 TRBV6-1 ASSEEPGKVNTEAF
TRBJ1-5 TRBV6-5 ASSYSRGGNQPQH
TRBJ2-5 TRBV24-1 ATSDRSGGEETQY
TRBJ1-4 TRBV5-1 ASSLGGEKLF
TRBJ1-2 TRBV6-6 ASSPPAQGISNYGYT
TRBJ2-3 TRBV4-2 ASSVGTGVTDTQY
TRBJ2-1 TRBV7-8 ASSPTDSGNGEQF
TRBJ1-5 TRBV28 ASSFENRGLLLQPQH
TRBJ1-5 TRBV19 ASKAGQGDGQPQH
TRBJ2-7 TRBV24-1 ATSDPSTGEQNPHEQY
TRBJ1-2 TRBV10-1 ASSESIGRAF
TRBJ1-4 TRBV7-9 ASSLGSQGASEKLF
TRBJ1-4 TRBV28 ASTSGGQGHEKLF
TRBJ1-6 TRBV6-5 ASSKRGSYNSPLH
TRBJ2-7 TRBV28 ASTVRDRTTYEQY
TRBJ2-3 TRBV27 ASSLWVTTDTQY
TRBJ2-2 TRBV6-2/TRBV6-3 ASSYGQSTGELF
TRBJ1-2 TRBV27 ASSRGAGGGYGYT
TRBJ1-4 TRBV6-5 ASSYSGAGNEKLF
TRBJ1-1 TRBV6-2/TRBV6-3 ASSYRVLGDEAF
TRBJ1-5 TRBV21-1 ASREDGGSNQPQH
TRBJ1-1 TRBV5-1 ASSLRDRGDTEAF
TRBJ2-4 TRBV7-2 ASSPGTVNIQY
TRBJ2-7 TRBV5-5 ASSFSFGDYEQY
TRBJ2-1 TRBV29-1 SVAGRDRGSNEQF
TRBJ2-4 TRBV28 ASSSDRGLENIQY
TRBJ1-2 TRBV7-9 ASSFGRDNYGYT
TRBJ1-6 TRBV7-2 ASSLQGRNSPLH
TRBJ2-7 TRBV19 ASSSRTSGSKGEQY
TRBJ2-1 TRBV3-1/TRBV3-2 ASSQGTSGSLFRQSSYNEQF
TRBJ1-3 TRBV12-3/TRBV12-4 ASSPGQVNTIY
TRBJ1-1 TRBV6-1 ASSELRGRNTEAF
TRBJ1-3 TRBV28 ASEEGDGNTIY
TRBJ1-3 TRBV6-5 ASSLMEGTGNTIY